The clone carrying this T cell receptor beta chain was seen a single time. Its antigen is not known. Trimming pared 3 bases from V and 5 bases from J, leaving 14 bases between. CDR3 length equals 14 residues. Germline assignment: CDR1 LNHDA and CDR2 SQIVND (reference sequence). The entirety of the isolated RNA underwent reverse transcription, so expressed TCRB transcripts were sequenced. Using immunoSEQ multiplex PCR, the repertoire was profiled, and TCRdb retains in-frame clones only, with some absent. The sample carries hundreds of thousands of clones, over 25% recorded once. This sample stems from a study of beta chain features in type 1 diabetes. It was one heparinised blood draw, averaging around 120 mL, that each donor gave. Broader study findings: The analysis here could not establish whether HLA type shapes TCRB rearrangement. Because the template was cDNA, high-expressing cells might be over-represented.

Input material: naive CD4+ T cells from blood. This TCR was sampled from a young man in good health. The genes are TRBV19 and TRBJ2-7; perhaps TRBD1 as D (6 bases). The CDR3 reads CASSISRQGNEQYF. CDR3 in DNA: TGTGCCAGTAGTATTTCAAGGCAGGGGAACGAGCAGTACTTC.